The clone carrying this TCR beta chain was counted ten times or more. Its antigen is not known. Construction of the TCRbeta library involved unique molecular identifiers. TCRdb independently ran MiXCR on the PCR reads; one entry per CDR3 protein. Of around 300,000 distinct CDR3 sequences listed, roughly 8.2% are singletons. CDR3 length equals 15 residues. Trimming took 6 bases from V and 9 from J, leaving 18 bases between them. Germline assignment: CDR1 MNHNS and CDR2 SASEGT. The data stem from a study of T-cell reconstitution after alpha-beta-depleted transplantation in children. Overall study results and limits: In some patients, recipient T cells and intrathymic progenitors surviving conditioning explained high day-60 diversity. T cells produced anew were the main source of T-cell counts and diversity one year after transplant. At around two months after transplant, the alpha-beta T cells were reportedly derived from several hundred expanded clones that came from non-depleted graft cells.

V is TRBV6-1 and J is TRBJ1-6; weak D call: TRBD1 (5 bases). This specimen consisted of peripheral blood, obtained 360 days after TCRalphabeta/CD19-depleted stem cell transplant. The clonotype was recovered from a female patient aged 2-9 years who had a stem cell transplant for Fanconi anemia, so the T cells may come from the graft donor. The CDR3, as DNA: TGTGCCAGCAGCCCTGGGACCCCCGGAGGTTCACCCCTCCACTTT. Its translation is CASSPGTPGGSPLHF.